This TCR beta chain derives from a study of CD8 T cells in Susac syndrome. Study-level background: Among the Susac syndrome patients who underwent sequencing, about 6 had clinically active disease, while fewer than ten of them were in remission. At the time of blood draw, patients with Susac syndrome were therapy-naive, receiving corticosteroids, or receiving intravenous immunoglobulin alone. General study points: The Susac syndrome CD4+ T cell repertoires displayed no clonal expansion.

RNA totalling about 0.45 to 1 ug underwent reverse transcription with random hexamers. TCR beta CDR3 was amplified by immunoSEQ multiplex PCR. This amplification extended across 54 Vbeta and 13 Jbeta segments. TCRdb processed the immunoSEQ multiplex PCR reads anew with MiXCR; each CDR3 protein has one entry. The sample shows about 180,000 distinct CDR3 sequences, under 95% of them seen only once. Remarks on this clonotype: Its antigen is currently unknown.

The CDR3 extends over 14 amino acids. CDR1 and CDR2 (germline): SGHRS, YFSETQ. Trimming removed 0 bases at V and 6 bases at J, with 11 bases between. The specimen was CD4+ T cells from PBMCs. The TCR comes from a human donor with Susac syndrome. This chain connects TRBV5-1 to TRBJ2-3, with D uncertain. The CDR3 coding sequence is TGCGCCAGCAGCTTGGCCGGTTTCGGGGATACGCAGTATTTT. Its protein is CASSLAGFGDTQYF.